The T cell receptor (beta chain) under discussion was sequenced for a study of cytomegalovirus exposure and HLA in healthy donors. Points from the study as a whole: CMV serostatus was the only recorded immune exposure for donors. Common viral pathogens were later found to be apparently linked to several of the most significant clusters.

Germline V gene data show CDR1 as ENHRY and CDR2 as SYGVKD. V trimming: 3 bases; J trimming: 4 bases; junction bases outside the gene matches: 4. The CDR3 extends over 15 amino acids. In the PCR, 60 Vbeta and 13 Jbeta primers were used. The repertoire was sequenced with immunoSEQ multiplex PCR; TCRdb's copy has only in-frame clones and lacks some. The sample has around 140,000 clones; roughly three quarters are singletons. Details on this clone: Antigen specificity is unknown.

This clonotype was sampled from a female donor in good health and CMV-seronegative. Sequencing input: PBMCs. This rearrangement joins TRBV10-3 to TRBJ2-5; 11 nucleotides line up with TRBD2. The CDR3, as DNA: TGTGCCATCAGTGATCCTAGCGGGGGGCTAGAGACCCAGTACTTC. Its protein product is CAISDPSGGLETQYF.